This TCR beta chain was observed in a study of cytomegalovirus exposure and HLA in healthy donors. The CDR3 runs to 13 residues. V was trimmed by 4 bases and J by 9 bases, leaving 19 bases between them. Per the germline V gene, CDR1 is SQVTM and CDR2 is ANQGSEA. Use of 60 Vbeta and 13 Jbeta primers characterized the PCR. Using immunoSEQ multiplex PCR, the repertoire was profiled, and TCRdb retains in-frame clones only, with some absent. The data hold some 120,000 clones, with roughly 80% observed a single time. This sequence joins TRBV29-1 and TRBJ2-7, with a tentative D call TRBD1 (6 bases). The sequence derives from a young man in good health and CMV-seropositive. The sequencing input was PBMCs. CDR3 residues: CSVGVLTGSAQYF. For the CDR3, the DNA is TGCAGCGTTGGAGTTTTAACAGGGAGTGCGCAGTACTTC.